In its sample, the clone carrying this T cell receptor beta chain was seen a few times. Its cognate antigen is unknown. A second PCR, run for about 6 to 11 cycles, used a sample-barcoded 5' primer plus a J-beta primer mix. Each CDR3 protein is one row after TCRdb ran MiXCR on the 5' RACE reads. The table lists just over 1 million distinct CDR3 sequences, more than 40% of them singletons. CDR3 length equals 13 residues. Germline CDR1 is DFQATT and CDR2 is SNEGSKA (reference sequence). V lost 3 bases, J lost 5 bases, and 13 bases lay in between. This record belongs to a study of blood T cells in healthy people across ages. Study-level results: Older age went with lower TCR beta diversity per million T cells, in a roughly linear way.

The gene calls are TRBV20-1 and TRBJ2-5; tentative D call: TRBD2 (5 bases). Sequencing input: blood. This clonotype originated in a woman aged 55 to 70 in good health. CDR3 amino acids: CSARVLDRETQYF. CDR3 nucleotide sequence: TGCAGTGCTAGGGTACTAGATCGGGAGACCCAGTACTTC.